This T cell receptor beta chain originates from a study of blood T cell repertoires in COVID-19. TCRdb's copy holds only in-frame clones and misses some; the assay was immunoSEQ multiplex PCR. The table lists around 250,000 clones, about four fifths of them singletons, with 3.4% in the top ten. V dropped 1 base and J dropped 6; count of bases not matched to a gene: 5. CDR1 LGHNA and CDR2 YSLEER come from the germline V gene. This CDR3 comprises 15 residues. The V and J genes are TRBV4-3 and TRBJ1-4; 7 bases align to TRBD1. This clonotype originated in a woman between 18 and 30 years old with acute or convalescent COVID-19. Sample: peripheral blood. In DNA form, the CDR3 reads TGCGCCAGCAGCCAAGGGGCGGGACAGTATGAAAAACTGTTTTTT. It encodes CASSQGAGQYEKLFF.